This T cell receptor (beta chain) was identified in a study of T-cell reconstitution after alpha-beta-depleted transplantation in children. V dropped 4 bases and J dropped 0 bases, with 12 bases sitting between them. The CDR3 is made up of 15 amino acids. Germline V gives CDR1 MNHEY, CDR2 SVGAGI. Researchers prepared the TCRbeta library using unique molecular identifiers, the study reports. TCRdb itself ran the PCR reads through MiXCR, one entry per CDR3 protein. The sample includes hundreds of thousands of distinct CDR3 sequences, approximately 12% of them seen just once. This clonotype has ten or more counts.

The receptor was derived from a human donor who donated a stem cell graft to a child with combined immunodeficiency. The rearrangement joins TRBV6-5 to TRBJ1-1; D not resolved. The material was PBMCs from the stem cell graft donor, obtained from the stem cell graft. The CDR3 nucleotides read TGTGCCAGCAGTTGGACGGGTATAATGAACACTGAAGCTTTCTTT. Translating gives CASSWTGIMNTEAFF.